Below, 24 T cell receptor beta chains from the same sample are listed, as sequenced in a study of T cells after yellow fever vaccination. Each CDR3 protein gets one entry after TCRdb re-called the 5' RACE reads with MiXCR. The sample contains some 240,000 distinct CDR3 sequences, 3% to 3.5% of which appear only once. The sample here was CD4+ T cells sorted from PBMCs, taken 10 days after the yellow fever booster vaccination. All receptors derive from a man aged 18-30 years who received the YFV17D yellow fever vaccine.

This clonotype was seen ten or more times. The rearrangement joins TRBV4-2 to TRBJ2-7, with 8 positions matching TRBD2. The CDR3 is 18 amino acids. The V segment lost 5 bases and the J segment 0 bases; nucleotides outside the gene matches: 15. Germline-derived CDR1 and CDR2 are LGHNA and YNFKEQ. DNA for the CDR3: TGTGCCAGCAGCTCCTGCGAGGCGGCGGGGGGTTTCTCCTACGAGCAGTACTTC. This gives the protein CASSSCEAAGGFSYEQYF.

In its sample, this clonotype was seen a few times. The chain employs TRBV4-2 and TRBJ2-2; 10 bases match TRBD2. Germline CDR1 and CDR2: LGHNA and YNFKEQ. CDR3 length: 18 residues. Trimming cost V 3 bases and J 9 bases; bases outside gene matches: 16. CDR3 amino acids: CASSHQPPASGGVRELFF. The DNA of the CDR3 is TGTGCCAGCAGCCATCAACCCCCGGCCAGCGGGGGGGTGAGGGAGCTGTTTTTT.

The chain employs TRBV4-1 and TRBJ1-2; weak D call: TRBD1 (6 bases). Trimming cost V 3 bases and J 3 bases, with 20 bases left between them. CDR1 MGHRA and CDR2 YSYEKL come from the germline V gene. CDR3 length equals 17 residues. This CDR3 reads CASSQPTQGQRHYGYTF. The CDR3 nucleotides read TGCGCCAGCAGCCAGCCCACACAGGGTCAACGCCACTATGGCTACACCTTC.

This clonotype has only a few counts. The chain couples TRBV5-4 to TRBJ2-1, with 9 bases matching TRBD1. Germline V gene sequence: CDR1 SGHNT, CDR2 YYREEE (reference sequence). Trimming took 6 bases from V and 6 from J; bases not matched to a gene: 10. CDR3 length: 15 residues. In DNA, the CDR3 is TGTGCCAGCACCAAGGGACAGGGTAACGCCAATGAGCAGTTCTTC. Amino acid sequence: CASTKGQGNANEQFF.

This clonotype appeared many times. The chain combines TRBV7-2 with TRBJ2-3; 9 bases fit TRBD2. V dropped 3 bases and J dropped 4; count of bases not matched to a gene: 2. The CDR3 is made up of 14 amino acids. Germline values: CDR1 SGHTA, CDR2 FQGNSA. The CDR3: CASSFGGGADTQYF. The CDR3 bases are TGTGCCAGCAGCTTTGGCGGGGGGGCAGATACGCAGTATTTT.

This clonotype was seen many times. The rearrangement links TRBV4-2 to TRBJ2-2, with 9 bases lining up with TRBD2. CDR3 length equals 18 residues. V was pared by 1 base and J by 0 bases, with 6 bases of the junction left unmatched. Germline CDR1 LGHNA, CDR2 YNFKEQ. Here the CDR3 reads CASSQGLAGAANTGELFF. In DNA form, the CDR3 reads TGTGCCAGCAGCCAAGGTTTAGCGGGGGCCGCGAACACCGGGGAGCTGTTTTTT.

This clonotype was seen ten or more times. CDR3 region: CASSPPGSLRIAEAFF. The CDR3 nucleotides read TGTGCCAGCTCACCACCAGGATCGCTTAGGATCGCTGAAGCTTTCTTT. The J gene is TRBJ1-1, the V gene TRBV18; D is unresolved. The germline V and J ends were trimmed by 0 bases and 6 bases, with 17 bases remaining between them. CDR3 length: 16 amino acids. Germline assignment: CDR1 KGHSH and CDR2 LQKENI.

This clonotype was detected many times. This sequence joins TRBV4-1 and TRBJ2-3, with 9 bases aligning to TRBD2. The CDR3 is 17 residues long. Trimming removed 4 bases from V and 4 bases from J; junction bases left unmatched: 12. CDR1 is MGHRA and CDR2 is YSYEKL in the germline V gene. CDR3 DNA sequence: TGCGCCAGCAGCCCCTCTAGGCTAGCGGGGACGGCAGATACGCAGTATTTT. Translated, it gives CASSPSRLAGTADTQYF.

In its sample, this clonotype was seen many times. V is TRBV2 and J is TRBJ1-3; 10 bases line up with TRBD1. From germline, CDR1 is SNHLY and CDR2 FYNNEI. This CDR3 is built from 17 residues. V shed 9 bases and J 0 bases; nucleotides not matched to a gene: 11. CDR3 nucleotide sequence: TGTGCCAGACGGGACAGGGGTCCCCTTTTCTCTGGAAACACCATATATTTT. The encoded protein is CARRDRGPLFSGNTIYF. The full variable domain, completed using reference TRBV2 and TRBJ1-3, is EPEVTQTPSHQVTQMGQEVILRCVPISNHLYFYWYRQILGQKVEFLVSFYNNEISEKSEIFDDQFSVERPDGSNFTLKIRSTKLEDSAMYFCARRDRGPLFSGNTIYFGEGSWLTVV.

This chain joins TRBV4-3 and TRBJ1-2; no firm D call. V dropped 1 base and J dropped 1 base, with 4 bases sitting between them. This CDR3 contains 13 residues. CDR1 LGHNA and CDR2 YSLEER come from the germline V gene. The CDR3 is CASSQGYNYGYTF. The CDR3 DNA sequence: TGCGCCAGCAGCCAAGGATATAACTATGGCTACACCTTC.

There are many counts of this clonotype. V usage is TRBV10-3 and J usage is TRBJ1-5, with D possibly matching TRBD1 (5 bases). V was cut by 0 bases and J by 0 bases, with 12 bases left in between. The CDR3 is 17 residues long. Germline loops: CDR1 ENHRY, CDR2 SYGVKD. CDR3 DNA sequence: TGTGCCATCAGTGAGTCCTTGGCAGGGACTAGCAATCAGCCCCAGCATTTT. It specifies CAISESLAGTSNQPQHF.

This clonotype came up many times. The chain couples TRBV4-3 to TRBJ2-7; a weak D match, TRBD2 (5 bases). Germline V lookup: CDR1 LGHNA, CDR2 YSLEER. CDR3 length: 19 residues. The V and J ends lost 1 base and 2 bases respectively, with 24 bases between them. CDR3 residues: CASSQGRSSRPPSAYEQYF. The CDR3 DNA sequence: TGCGCCAGCAGCCAAGGGAGATCTAGCCGCCCCCCTTCAGCCTACGAGCAGTACTTC.

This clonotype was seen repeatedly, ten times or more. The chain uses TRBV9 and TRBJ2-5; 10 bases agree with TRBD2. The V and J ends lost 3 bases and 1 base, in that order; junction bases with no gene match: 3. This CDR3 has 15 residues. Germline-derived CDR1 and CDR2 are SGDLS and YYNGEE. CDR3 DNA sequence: TGTGCCAGCAGCGCTAGCGGGGGTTTCCAAGAGACCCAGTACTTC. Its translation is CASSASGGFQETQYF.

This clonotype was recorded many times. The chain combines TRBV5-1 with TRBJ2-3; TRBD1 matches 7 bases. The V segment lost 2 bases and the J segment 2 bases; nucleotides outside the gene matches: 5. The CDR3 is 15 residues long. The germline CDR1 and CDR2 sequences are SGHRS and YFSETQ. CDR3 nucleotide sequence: TGCGCCAGCAGCTTCGGGACAGCCTCCACAGATACGCAGTATTTT. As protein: CASSFGTASTDTQYF.

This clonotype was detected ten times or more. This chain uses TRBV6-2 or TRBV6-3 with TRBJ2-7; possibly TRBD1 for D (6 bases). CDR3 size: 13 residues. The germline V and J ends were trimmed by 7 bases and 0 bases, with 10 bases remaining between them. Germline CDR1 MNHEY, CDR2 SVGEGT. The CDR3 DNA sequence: TGTGCCAGCACCGACAGGAGCTCCTACGAGCAGTACGTC. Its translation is CASTDRSSYEQYV.

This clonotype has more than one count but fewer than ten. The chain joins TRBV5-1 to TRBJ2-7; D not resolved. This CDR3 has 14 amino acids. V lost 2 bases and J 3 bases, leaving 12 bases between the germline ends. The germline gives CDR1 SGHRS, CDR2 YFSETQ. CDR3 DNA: TGCGCCAGCAGCTTCGGCGCGAACAGCTACGAGCAGTACTTC. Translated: CASSFGANSYEQYF.

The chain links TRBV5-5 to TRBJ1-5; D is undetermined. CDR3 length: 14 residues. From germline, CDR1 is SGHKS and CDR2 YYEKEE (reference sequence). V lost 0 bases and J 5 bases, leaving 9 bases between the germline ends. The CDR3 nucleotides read TGTGCCAGCAGCTTGGTGGCCACCGATCAGCCCCAGCATTTT. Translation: CASSLVATDQPQHF.

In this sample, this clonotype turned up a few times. The CDR3 DNA reads TGCGCCAGCAGTGAGCCTGCCACAGGAACCTACGAGCAGTACTTC. It specifies CASSEPATGTYEQYF. The chain carries TRBV10-2 and TRBJ2-7, with D possibly matching TRBD1 (5 bases). The V end lost 2 bases, the J end lost 2 bases, and 13 bases lay between the germline ends. The CDR3 extends over 15 amino acids. CDR1 is WSHSY and CDR2 is SAAADI in the germline V gene.

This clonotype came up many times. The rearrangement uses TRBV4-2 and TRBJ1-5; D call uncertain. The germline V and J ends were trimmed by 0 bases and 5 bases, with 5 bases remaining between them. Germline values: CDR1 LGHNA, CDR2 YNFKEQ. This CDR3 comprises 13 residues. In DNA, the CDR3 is TGTGCCAGCAGCCAAGACTTACATCAGCCCCAGCATTTT. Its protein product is CASSQDLHQPQHF.

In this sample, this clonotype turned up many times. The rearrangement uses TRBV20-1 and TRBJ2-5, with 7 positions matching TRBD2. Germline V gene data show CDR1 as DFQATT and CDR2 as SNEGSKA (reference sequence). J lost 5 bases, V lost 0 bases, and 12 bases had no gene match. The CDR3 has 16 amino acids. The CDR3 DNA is TGCAGTGCTAGAGATCGGTCCCCGGCGGGGGACGAGACCCAGTACTTC. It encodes CSARDRSPAGDETQYF.

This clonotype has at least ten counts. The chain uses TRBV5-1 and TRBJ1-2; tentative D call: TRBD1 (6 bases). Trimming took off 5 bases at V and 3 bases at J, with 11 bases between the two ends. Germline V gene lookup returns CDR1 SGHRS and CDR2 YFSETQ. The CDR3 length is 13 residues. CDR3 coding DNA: TGCGCCAGCAGGGGGGACAATGACTATGGCTACACCTTC. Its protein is CASRGDNDYGYTF.

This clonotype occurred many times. The CDR3: CASSLEPVTGTEAFF. The CDR3 DNA is TGTGCCAGCAGCTTAGAACCAGTCACCGGGACTGAAGCTTTCTTT. The chain carries TRBV7-6 and TRBJ1-1; D ambiguous. This CDR3 is built from 15 residues. Looked up from germline, CDR1 is SGHVS and CDR2 is FNYEAQ. Trimming took off 1 base at V and 5 bases at J, with 14 bases between the two ends. Together with reference TRBV7-6 and TRBJ1-1, the CDR3 gives the full variable domain: GAGVSQSPRYKVTKRGQDVALRCDPISGHVSLYWYRQALGQGPEFLTYFNYEAQQDKSGLPNDRFSAERPEGSISTLTIQRTEQRDSAMYRCASSLEPVTGTEAFFGQGTRLTVV.

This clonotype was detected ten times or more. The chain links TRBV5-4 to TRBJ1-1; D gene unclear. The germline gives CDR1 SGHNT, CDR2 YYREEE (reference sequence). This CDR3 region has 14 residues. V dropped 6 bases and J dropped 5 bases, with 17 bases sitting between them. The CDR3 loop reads CASTLNGRTTEAFF. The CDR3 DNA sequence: TGTGCCAGCACTCTGAACGGGAGGACTACTGAAGCTTTCTTT.

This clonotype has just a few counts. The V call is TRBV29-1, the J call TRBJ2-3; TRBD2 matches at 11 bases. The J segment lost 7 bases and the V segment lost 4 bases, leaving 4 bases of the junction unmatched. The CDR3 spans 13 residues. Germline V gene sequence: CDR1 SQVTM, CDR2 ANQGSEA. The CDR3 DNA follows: TGCAGCGTTGGACTAGCGGGGACGTATACGCAGTATTTT. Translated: CSVGLAGTYTQYF.